The 4 T cell receptor beta chains below were found in one sample sequenced in a study of T cell repertoires in cytomegalovirus infection. Antigen specificity for these receptors is unknown. TCRdb analysed the reads with MiXCR anew, one entry per CDR3 protein. The table has about 340,000 distinct CDR3 sequences, almost 30% seen once. The sample was cultured PBMCs, taken from culture after CMV antigen stimulation. The receptors derive from a human donor in good health (CMV status not recorded). Some clones in this sample may be carry-over from other donors' samples.

This clonotype has a handful of counts. Just one base apart from a much larger clone, this may be a read error. This sequence joins TRBV7-9 and TRBJ2-7, with D unresolved. Trimming cost V 6 bases and J 0 bases, with 3 bases left between them. Germline V gives CDR1 SEHNR, CDR2 FQNEAQ (reference sequence). CDR3 length: 11 amino acids. In DNA form, the CDR3 reads TGTGCCAGCAGATCCTCCTACGAGCAGTACTTC. Translation gives CASRSSYEQYF.

This clonotype appeared a few times. The rearrangement links TRBV7-9 to TRBJ2-2; D might be TRBD2 (6 bases). There are 16 residues in the CDR3. V was cut by 3 bases and J by 4 bases, with 15 bases left in between. Per the germline V gene, CDR1 is SEHNR and CDR2 is FQNEAQ (reference sequence). The CDR3 region has the DNA TGTGCCAGCAGCTTCAACTTGCGGGACCTCACCGGGGAGCTGTTTTTT. Translating gives CASSFNLRDLTGELFF.

The rearrangement joins TRBV28 to TRBJ1-2; D is perhaps TRBD1 (6 bases). Trimming took 3 bases from V and 4 from J, leaving 12 bases between them. CDR3 length: 14 amino acids. The V gene's germline CDR1 is MDHEN and CDR2 SYDVKM. CDR3: CASSFQQGRYGYTF. The CDR3 coding sequence is TGTGCCAGCAGTTTCCAACAGGGCCGCTATGGCTACACCTTC.

The chain joins TRBV19 to TRBJ2-7, with 8 bases fitting TRBD1. The CDR3 is made up of 14 amino acids. Germline CDR1 LNHDA, CDR2 SQIVND (reference sequence). V shed 5 bases and J 4 bases; nucleotides not matched to a gene: 7. Written as DNA, the CDR3 is TGTGCCAGTAGTGCCCCAGACAGGGGATACGAGCAGTACTTC. Its protein is CASSAPDRGYEQYF.